This passage covers 32 T cell receptor beta chains from one sample sequenced in a study of control samples from healthy donors and cancer patients. The repertoire was sequenced with immunoSEQ multiplex PCR; TCRdb's copy has only in-frame clones and lacks some. The table has around 92,000 clones, roughly 86% seen once; the top ten hold roughly 2%. Sequenced: blood. The origin of the receptors is a man aged 60 to 75 in good health.

The chain has TRBV2 and TRBJ1-3, with 8 bases aligning to TRBD1. The CDR3 loop spans 15 amino acids. Germline V gene data show CDR1 as SNHLY and CDR2 as FYNNEI. V dropped 3 bases and J dropped 4; count of bases not matched to a gene: 5. In nucleotides, the CDR3 is TGTGCCAGCAGTGACCAGGGGGCGGCAGGAAACACCATATATTTT. It specifies CASSDQGAAGNTIYF.

CDR3 amino acids: CASSQSTGVHYGYTF. The CDR3, as DNA: TGTGCCAGCAGCCAATCGACAGGGGTGCACTATGGCTACACCTTC. This chain connects TRBV16 to TRBJ1-2; TRBD1 matches at 8 bases. V gave up 0 bases and J gave up 3 bases; unmatched junction bases: 3. The CDR3 has 15 residues. The germline gives CDR1 KGHSY, CDR2 FQNENV.

The chain couples TRBV7-9 to TRBJ2-7; D perhaps matches TRBD1 (6 bases). There are 15 residues in the CDR3. The germline V gene has CDR1 SEHNR and CDR2 FQNEAQ (reference sequence). With 2 bases removed from V and 3 bases from J, the gap between germline ends came to 14 bases. This CDR3 reads CASSLPSQGYYEQYF. The CDR3 coding sequence is TGTGCCAGCAGCTTACCTTCCCAGGGGTACTACGAGCAGTACTTC.

The V call is TRBV7-2, the J call TRBJ1-5; TRBD1 might be the D (5 bases). CDR1 is SGHTA and CDR2 is FQGNSA in the germline V gene. The V gene lost 1 base and the J gene lost 7 bases, with 11 bases spanning the gap. The CDR3 contains 14 residues. The CDR3 DNA follows: TGTGCCAGCAGCTTAGTATCTGGGGACCAGCCCCAGCATTTT. It is translated as CASSLVSGDQPQHF.

The chain uses TRBV3-1 (or the pseudogene TRBV3-2) and TRBJ2-2, with no clear D. The germline V gene has CDR1 LGHDT and CDR2 YNNKEL (reference sequence). This CDR3 region has 16 residues. V was pared by 0 bases and J by 0 bases, with 8 bases between. The CDR3 loop reads CASSQDPVTNTGELFF. The CDR3 nucleotides read TGTGCCAGCAGCCAAGATCCCGTGACGAACACCGGGGAGCTGTTTTTT.

The gene calls are TRBV7-9 and TRBJ2-5; 10 nucleotides agree with TRBD1. This CDR3 comprises 19 residues. Germline CDR1 SEHNR, CDR2 FQNEAQ (reference sequence). Trimming cost V 0 bases and J 3 bases; bases outside gene matches: 13. The CDR3 loop reads CASSLAVPGQGFPEETQYF. The CDR3 coding sequence is TGTGCCAGCAGCTTAGCAGTACCGGGACAGGGGTTCCCCGAAGAGACCCAGTACTTC. Drawing the rest from reference TRBV7-9 and TRBJ2-5, the complete variable domain is DTGVSQNPRHKITKRGQNVTFRCDPISEHNRLYWYRQTLGQGPEFLTYFQNEAQLEKSRLLSDRFSAERPKGSFSTLEIQRTEQGDSAMYLCASSLAVPGQGFPEETQYFGPGTRLLVL.

The chain combines TRBV10-3 with TRBJ1-6; D unclear. V lost 6 bases, J lost 5 bases, and 11 bases lay in between. This CDR3 is built from 14 residues. The germline gives CDR1 ENHRY, CDR2 SYGVKD. The CDR3 spells CAIRAGDNNSPLHF. In DNA form, the CDR3 reads TGTGCCATCAGGGCGGGAGATAATAATTCACCCCTCCACTTT.

The chain links TRBV7-6 to TRBJ1-4, with D possibly TRBD1 on 5 matching bases. This CDR3 comprises 17 residues. Trimming pared 2 bases from V and 0 bases from J, leaving 13 bases between. The germline gives CDR1 SGHVS, CDR2 FNYEAQ. CDR3 nucleotides: TGTGCCAGCAGCTTACACCAGGGTGGACCAACTAATGAAAAACTGTTTTTT. Amino acid sequence: CASSLHQGGPTNEKLFF. The variable domain in full, with the rest retrieved from reference TRBV7-6 and TRBJ1-4, is GAGVSQSPRYKVTKRGQDVALRCDPISGHVSLYWYRQALGQGPEFLTYFNYEAQQDKSGLPNDRFSAERPEGSISTLTIQRTEQRDSAMYRCASSLHQGGPTNEKLFFGSGTQLSVL.

This sequence joins TRBV4-1 and TRBJ2-1; the D call may be TRBD1 or TRBD2 (5 bases each). Trimming stripped 1 base from V and 7 bases from J, with 14 bases between. CDR1 is MGHRA, CDR2 YSYEKL, per germline. The CDR3 totals 15 residues. The CDR3 reads CASSQGGTVENEQFF. CDR3 in DNA: TGCGCCAGCAGCCAAGGGGGGACGGTTGAAAATGAGCAGTTCTTC.

As to this clone: The same CDR3 arises from other DNA sequences in this sample as well. V and J are TRBV5-5 and TRBJ1-3; no firm D call. The V and J ends lost 2 bases and 0 bases respectively, with 6 bases between them. CDR1 and CDR2 from the germline V gene are SGHKS and YYEKEE (reference sequence). The length of the CDR3 is 14 residues. The CDR3 sequence is CASSFTDSGNTIYF. The DNA for the CDR3 is TGTGCCAGCAGCTTCACGGACTCTGGAAACACCATATATTTT.

CDR3 sequence: CASSSRPRELGTDTQYF. In DNA, the CDR3 is TGCGCCAGCAGCTCCAGACCCCGGGAGCTAGGGACAGATACGCAGTATTTT. The chain carries TRBV5-1 and TRBJ2-3; D perhaps matches TRBD2 (6 bases). CDR3 length: 17 amino acids. The germline gives CDR1 SGHRS, CDR2 YFSETQ. Trimming took off 3 bases at V and 3 bases at J, with 20 bases between the two ends. Full variable domain (remainder filled in from reference TRBV5-1 and TRBJ2-3): KAGVTQTPRYLIKTRGQQVTLSCSPISGHRSVSWYQQTPGQGLQFLFEYFSETQRNKGNFPGRFSGRQFSNSRSEMNVSTLELGDSALYLCASSSRPRELGTDTQYFGPGTRLTVL.

This rearrangement joins TRBV15 to TRBJ1-1; possibly TRBD1 for D (5 bases). V lost 3 bases, J lost 5 bases, and 10 bases lay in between. The germline V gene encodes CDR1 LNHNV and CDR2 YYDKDF (reference sequence). CDR3 length equals 13 residues. The CDR3 DNA is TGTGCCACCAGCAGGGGACCAGGGACTGAAGCTTTCTTT. This translates into CATSRGPGTEAFF.

The sample holds a few counts of this clone. The chain couples TRBV7-6 to TRBJ2-1; D is possibly TRBD2 (6 bases). Trimming left V 5 bases short and J 7 bases short, with 6 bases between. Germline assignment: CDR1 SGHVS and CDR2 FNYEAQ. This CDR3 has 11 residues. CDR3 nucleotides: TGTGCCAGCAGCAGCGGGAATGAGCAGTTCTTC. This codes for CASSSGNEQFF.

The rearrangement uses TRBV9 and TRBJ2-5, with D tentatively TRBD2 (5 bases). V lost 3 bases and J 2 bases, leaving 17 bases between the germline ends. The CDR3 has 16 residues. CDR1 is SGDLS, CDR2 YYNGEE, per germline. The CDR3 bases are TGTGCCAGCAGCGCCGGGGTGGACCCACCTCAAGAGACCCAGTACTTC. Encoded protein: CASSAGVDPPQETQYF.

This clone was found once. The chain carries TRBV7-9 and TRBJ2-3, with TRBD1 matching over 9 bases. Trimming at V came to 5 bases and at J to 0 bases, leaving 9 bases not matched to a gene. The CDR3 spans 17 residues. Germline assignment: CDR1 SEHNR and CDR2 FQNEAQ (reference sequence). Here the CDR3 reads CASSLSADRGSTDTQYF. The CDR3, as DNA: TGTGCCAGCAGCCTCTCCGCCGACAGGGGGAGCACAGATACGCAGTATTTT.

This clone has a handful of counts. The chain employs TRBV11-3 and TRBJ2-2, with a weak D call TRBD1 (6 bases). The CDR3 is 13 residues long. Germline V lookup: CDR1 SGHNT, CDR2 YENEEA. V was trimmed by 8 bases and J by 4 bases, leaving 11 bases between them. CDR3 nucleotides: TGTGCCAGCGGAACAGGGAGCACCGGGGAGCTGTTTTTT. It yields the protein CASGTGSTGELFF.

This rearrangement joins TRBV21-1 to TRBJ2-7; TRBD1 is the table's D call, not checked against the DNA. TRBV21-1 is a recognized pseudogene. There are 15 residues in the CDR3. This CDR3 reads CASSRRTPVAYEQYF. The CDR3, as DNA: TGTGCCAGCAGCCGCAGGACACCGGTCGCCTACGAGCAGTACTTC.

This clone was recorded only once. The chain employs TRBV7-8 and TRBJ1-3; a weak D match, TRBD1 (6 bases). The V end lost 1 base, the J end lost 0 bases, and 10 bases lay between the germline ends. This CDR3 is 16 amino acids long. Germline CDR1 SGHVS, CDR2 FQNEAQ. CDR3 DNA sequence: TGTGCCAGCAGCTTAGATGGGACACCCTCTGGAAACACCATATATTTT. Translating gives CASSLDGTPSGNTIYF.

This chain joins TRBV2 and TRBJ1-3; D is undetermined. The CDR3 length is 14 residues. Germline loops: CDR1 SNHLY, CDR2 FYNNEI. V was clipped by 5 bases and J by 7 bases, with 15 bases between them. The CDR3 loop is CASSSTSGGNTIYF. The CDR3 bases are TGTGCCAGCAGTTCGACCTCCGGTGGGAACACCATATATTTT.

Note on this clone: At one boundary the junction diverges from the germline segment, which might be a read error. The chain is built from TRBV5-6 and TRBJ2-5; TRBD1 matches 11 bases. Germline loops: CDR1 SGHDT, CDR2 YYEEEE. The length of the CDR3 is 13 residues. For the CDR3, the DNA is TGTGCCAGCAGCGGGACAGGGGGAGAGATCCAGTACTTC. It translates to CASSGTGGEIQYF.

The rearrangement joins TRBV7-9 to TRBJ2-3; maybe TRBD2 (5 bases). Germline V gene sequence: CDR1 SEHNR, CDR2 FQNEAQ (reference sequence). V was cut by 2 bases and J by 2 bases, with 8 bases left in between. The length of the CDR3 is 14 residues. CDR3 sequence: CASSLLTNTDTQYF. In DNA, the CDR3 is TGTGCCAGCAGCTTACTGACTAACACAGATACGCAGTATTTT.

The rearrangement uses TRBV24-1 and TRBJ2-3; 7 nucleotides match TRBD2. The V segment lost 9 bases and the J segment 3 bases; nucleotides outside the gene matches: 11. The CDR3 has 15 amino acids. Germline V gene data show CDR1 as KGHDR and CDR2 as SFDVKD. CDR3 protein: CATSGREAWTDTQYF. CDR3 nucleotide sequence: TGTGCCACCTCGGGCCGGGAGGCGTGGACAGATACGCAGTATTTT.

The chain carries TRBV5-1 and TRBJ2-1; TRBD2 aligns across 9 bases. The CDR3 loop spans 18 amino acids. Germline-derived CDR1 and CDR2 are SGHRS and YFSETQ. With 3 bases clipped from V and 6 bases from J, the junction kept 16 bases outside the gene matches. The CDR3 nucleotides read TGCGCCAGCAGCTCAGAGGGGGGGAACCTAGCGGGACTCAATGAGCAGTTCTTC. Protein: CASSSEGGNLAGLNEQFF.

The V and J genes are TRBV19 and TRBJ1-1; TRBD1 might be the D (5 bases). CDR1 is LNHDA, CDR2 SQIVND, per germline (reference sequence). There are 15 residues in the CDR3. The ends were cut back, 6 bases at V and 0 bases at J, with 14 bases in the middle. DNA for the CDR3: TGTGCCAGTAGGTCGAGCAGGGATATGAACACTGAAGCTTTCTTT. It encodes CASRSSRDMNTEAFF.

The chain has TRBV2 and TRBJ2-3; D uncertain. This CDR3 contains 12 residues. The V gene's germline CDR1 is SNHLY and CDR2 FYNNEI. V was pared by 1 base and J by 4 bases, with 3 bases between. The CDR3 is CASSEEADTQYF. The CDR3 DNA follows: TGTGCCAGCAGTGAAGAAGCAGATACGCAGTATTTT. Based on the CDR3 plus reference TRBV2 and TRBJ2-3, the full variable domain is EPEVTQTPSHQVTQMGQEVILRCVPISNHLYFYWYRQILGQKVEFLVSFYNNEISEKSEIFDDQFSVERPDGSNFTLKIRSTKLEDSAMYFCASSEEADTQYFGPGTRLTVL.

This sequence joins TRBV30 and TRBJ2-7; D gene uncertain. This CDR3 comprises 13 residues. Germline lookup yields CDR1 GTSNPN and CDR2 SVGIG (reference sequence). Trimming took 4 bases from V and 3 from J, leaving 13 bases between them. The CDR3 DNA follows: TGTGCCTGGACAAAGGATCTGGGCTACGAGCAGTACTTC. It yields the protein CAWTKDLGYEQYF. Drawing the rest from reference TRBV30 and TRBJ2-7, the complete variable domain is SQTIHQWPATLVQPVGSPLSLECTVEGTSNPNLYWYRQAAGRGLQLLFYSVGIGQISSEVPQNLSASRPQDRQFILSSKKLLLSDSGFYLCAWTKDLGYEQYFGPGTRLTVT.

The V and J genes are TRBV30 and TRBJ1-2, with 9 bases that match TRBD1. Germline CDR1 GTSNPN, CDR2 SVGIG (reference sequence). This CDR3 comprises 13 residues. The J segment lost 6 bases and the V segment lost 5 bases, leaving 7 bases of the junction unmatched. CDR3 loop: CAWGQGSGHGYTF. The DNA for the CDR3 is TGTGCCTGGGGACAGGGGTCAGGGCATGGCTACACCTTC.

This chain links TRBV19 with TRBJ2-7; tentative D call: TRBD2 (7 bases). The V end lost 1 base, the J end lost 1 base, and 20 bases lay between the germline ends. CDR3 length: 18 amino acids. Germline CDR1 is LNHDA and CDR2 is SQIVND (reference sequence). For the CDR3, the DNA is TGTGCCAGTAGTATAGCGGGAGGACGGGGGCGAAGGTCCTACGAGCAGTACTTC. Its protein is CASSIAGGRGRRSYEQYF.

The chain links TRBV7-8 to TRBJ2-3; 9 nucleotides match TRBD1. Looked up from germline, CDR1 is SGHVS and CDR2 is FQNEAQ. The length of the CDR3 is 16 residues. V lost 4 bases, J lost 3 bases, and 8 bases stayed unmatched. The CDR3 region has the DNA TGTGCCAGCAGCTCCAGACAGGGGGAAAAAACAGATACGCAGTATTTT. Protein product: CASSSRQGEKTDTQYF.

The rearrangement links TRBV15 to TRBJ2-5, with 12 bases identical to TRBD2. The germline CDR1 and CDR2 sequences are LNHNV and YYDKDF (reference sequence). This CDR3 has 17 residues. The trim removed 1 base at V and 1 base at J, leaving 4 bases unmatched. The CDR3 DNA reads as TGTGCCACCAGCAGAGCGGCACTAGCGGGGGGCCAAGAGACCCAGTACTTC. Protein product: CATSRAALAGGQETQYF.

This clone was counted once. The germline gene is not matched at one end of the junction; a read error may be the cause. The chain combines TRBV2 with TRBJ2-7; TRBD1 is a possible D gene (6 bases). This CDR3 comprises 16 residues. In germline, CDR1 is SNHLY, CDR2 FYNNEI. Here the CDR3 reads CASRDPLQGPPYEQYF. In nucleotides, the CDR3 is TGTGCCAGCCGTGACCCTCTACAGGGCCCACCCTACGAGCAGTACTTC.

CDR3 region: CAWSLDRGSYGYTF. Here the CDR3 DNA reads TGTGCCTGGAGTTTAGACAGGGGGTCATATGGCTACACCTTC. The gene calls are TRBV30 and TRBJ1-2, with TRBD1 identical over 9 bases. The germline V gene encodes CDR1 GTSNPN and CDR2 SVGIG (reference sequence). V shed 2 bases, J shed 5 bases, and the junction held 6 bases outside the gene matches. CDR3 length: 14 residues.